This entry features one T cell receptor (beta chain) sequence. Its antigen is not identified. CDR1 is SGHVS and CDR2 is FNYEAQ in the germline V gene. The CDR3 sequence is 18 residues long. The junction had 14 bases not matched to a gene; V was cut back by 7 bases and J by 2 bases. The sample is drawn from a study of T cells in Graves' hyperthyroidism and ophthalmopathy. Uncontrolled infections, other autoimmune diseases, pregnancy or lactation led to exclusion of patients. Study findings and constraints: A model of 13 V-J pairs discriminated ophthalmopathy from stable hyperthyroidism. Most thyroid clonotypes that were expanded above 0.001 also turned up in blood. Ophthalmopathy, as predicted by the model, came a median around 6 months after the prediction.

The CDR3 regions of TCR beta were amplified from RNA transcripts. Carried out on the TCR CDR3, a first-round RT-PCR used the HTBI primer set. From the multiplex PCR reads, TCRdb called clonotypes with MiXCR, one entry per CDR3 protein. The sample has about 660,000 distinct CDR3 sequences, 45% seen once. The clonotype was recovered from an adult man with Graves' disease, either hyperthyroidism or ophthalmopathy (not recorded which). The chain joins TRBV7-6 to TRBJ2-5, with 12 bases fitting TRBD2. Sequencing was done on a sample of peripheral blood or thyroid tissue (not recorded which). The CDR3 DNA sequence: TGTGCCAGCACCGCGTTTGAGACTAGCGGGGGCCGACAAGAGACCCAGTACTTC. It is translated as CASTAFETSGGRQETQYF.